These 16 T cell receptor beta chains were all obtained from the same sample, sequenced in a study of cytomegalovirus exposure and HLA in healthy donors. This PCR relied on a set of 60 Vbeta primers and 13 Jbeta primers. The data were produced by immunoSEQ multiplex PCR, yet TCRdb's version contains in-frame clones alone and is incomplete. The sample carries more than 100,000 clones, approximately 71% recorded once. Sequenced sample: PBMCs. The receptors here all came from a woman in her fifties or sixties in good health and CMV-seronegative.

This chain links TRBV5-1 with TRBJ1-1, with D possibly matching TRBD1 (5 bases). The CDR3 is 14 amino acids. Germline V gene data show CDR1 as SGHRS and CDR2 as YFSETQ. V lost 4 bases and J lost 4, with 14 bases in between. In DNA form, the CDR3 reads TGCGCCAGCAGCACGGATGGGGCTGGCACTGAAGCTTTCTTT. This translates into CASSTDGAGTEAFF.

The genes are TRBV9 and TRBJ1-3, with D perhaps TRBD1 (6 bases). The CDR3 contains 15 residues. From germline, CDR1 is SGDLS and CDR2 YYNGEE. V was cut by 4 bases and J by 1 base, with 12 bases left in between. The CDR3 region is CASSIYRDSGNTIYF. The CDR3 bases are TGTGCCAGCAGCATCTACAGGGATTCTGGAAACACCATATATTTT.

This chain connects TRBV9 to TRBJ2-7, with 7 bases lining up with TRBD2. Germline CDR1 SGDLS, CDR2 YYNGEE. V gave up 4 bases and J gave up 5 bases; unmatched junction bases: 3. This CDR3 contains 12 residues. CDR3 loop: CASSPRGDEQYF. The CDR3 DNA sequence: TGTGCCAGCAGCCCCCGGGGGGACGAGCAGTACTTC.

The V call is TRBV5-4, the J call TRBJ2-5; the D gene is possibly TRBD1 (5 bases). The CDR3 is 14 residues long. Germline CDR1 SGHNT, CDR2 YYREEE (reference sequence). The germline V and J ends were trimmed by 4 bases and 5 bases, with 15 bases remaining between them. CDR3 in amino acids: CASSPFKGQETQYF. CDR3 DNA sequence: TGTGCCAGCAGCCCTTTCAAGGGGCAGGAGACCCAGTACTTC. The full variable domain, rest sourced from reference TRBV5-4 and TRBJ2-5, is ETGVTQSPTHLIKTRGQQVTLRCSSQSGHNTVSWYQQALGQGPQFIFQYYREEENGRGNFPPRFSGLQFPNYSSELNVNALELDDSALYLCASSPFKGQETQYFGPGTRLLVL.

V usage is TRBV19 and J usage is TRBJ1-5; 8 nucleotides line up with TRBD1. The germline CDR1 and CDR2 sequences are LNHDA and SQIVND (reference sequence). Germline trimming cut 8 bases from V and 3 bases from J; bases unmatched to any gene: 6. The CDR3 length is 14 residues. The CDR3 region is CASSGGFPNQPQHF. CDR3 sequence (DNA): TGTGCCAGTTCAGGGGGCTTCCCCAATCAGCCCCAGCATTTT. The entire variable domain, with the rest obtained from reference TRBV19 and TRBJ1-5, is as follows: DGGITQSPKYLFRKEGQNVTLSCEQNLNHDAMYWYRQDPGQGLRLIYYSQIVNDFQKGDIAEGYSVSREKKESFPLTVTSAQKNPTAFYLCASSGGFPNQPQHFGDGTRLSIL.

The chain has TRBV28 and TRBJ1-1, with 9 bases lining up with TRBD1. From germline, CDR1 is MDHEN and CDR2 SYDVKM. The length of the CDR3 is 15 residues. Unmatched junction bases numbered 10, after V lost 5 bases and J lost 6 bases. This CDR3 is CASSPIGTGLPEAFF. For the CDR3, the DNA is TGTGCCAGCAGTCCTATCGGGACAGGGTTGCCTGAAGCTTTCTTT.

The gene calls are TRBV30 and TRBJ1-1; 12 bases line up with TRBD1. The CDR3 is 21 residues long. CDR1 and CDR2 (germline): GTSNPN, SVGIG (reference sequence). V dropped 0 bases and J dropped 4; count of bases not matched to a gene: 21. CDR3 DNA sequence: TGTGCCTGGAGTGTACCGTCCCGTTCTTTGTGGGACAGGGGGCAGGGCACTGAAGCTTTCTTT. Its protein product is CAWSVPSRSLWDRGQGTEAFF. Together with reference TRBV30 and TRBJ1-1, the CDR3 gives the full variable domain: SQTIHQWPATLVQPVGSPLSLECTVEGTSNPNLYWYRQAAGRGLQLLFYSVGIGQISSEVPQNLSASRPQDRQFILSSKKLLLSDSGFYLCAWSVPSRSLWDRGQGTEAFFGQGTRLTVV.

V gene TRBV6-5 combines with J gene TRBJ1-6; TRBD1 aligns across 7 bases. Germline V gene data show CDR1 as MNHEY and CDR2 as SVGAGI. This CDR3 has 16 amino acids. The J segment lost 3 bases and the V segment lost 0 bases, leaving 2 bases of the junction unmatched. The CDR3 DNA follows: TGTGCCAGCAGTTACTCAAGACAGGGCTATAATTCACCCCTCCACTTT. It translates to CASSYSRQGYNSPLHF.

CDR3 sequence (DNA): TGTGCCTGCTCCCCCGGGGGGGCTAATTGTGAAAAACTGTTTTTT. It yields the protein CACSPGGANCEKLFF. This chain joins TRBV30 and TRBJ1-4, with D possibly TRBD1 on 6 matching bases. The V end lost 6 bases, the J end lost 7 bases, and 21 bases lay between the germline ends. There are 15 residues in the CDR3. CDR1 and CDR2 from the germline V gene are GTSNPN and SVGIG (reference sequence). The complete variable domain, with remaining parts taken from reference TRBV30 and TRBJ1-4, reads SQTIHQWPATLVQPVGSPLSLECTVEGTSNPNLYWYRQAAGRGLQLLFYSVGIGQISSEVPQNLSASRPQDRQFILSSKKLLLSDSGFYLCACSPGGANCEKLFFGSGTQLSVL.

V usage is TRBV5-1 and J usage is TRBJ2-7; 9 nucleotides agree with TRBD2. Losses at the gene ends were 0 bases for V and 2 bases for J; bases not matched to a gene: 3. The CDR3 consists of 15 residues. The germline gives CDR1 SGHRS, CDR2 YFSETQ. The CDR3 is CASSLVLAGTYEQYF. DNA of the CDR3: TGCGCCAGCAGCTTGGTCCTAGCGGGGACCTACGAGCAGTACTTC.

Here the CDR3 DNA reads TGTGCCAGCAGTGAATTACGGACAGGCGCTTCACCCCTCCACTTT. Amino acids: CASSELRTGASPLHF. The chain carries TRBV6-1 and TRBJ1-6, with 7 nucleotides matching TRBD1. Germline trimming cut 2 bases from V and 9 bases from J; bases unmatched to any gene: 7. This CDR3 spans 15 amino acids. CDR1 MNHNS and CDR2 SASEGT come from the germline V gene.

The CDR3 DNA reads TGCGCCAGCACCCCGGGGGGAGAAGGCTACACCTTC. Residues: CASTPGGEGYTF. The chain carries TRBV10-2 and TRBJ1-2; a weak D match, TRBD1 (5 bases). The CDR3 consists of 12 residues. V was trimmed by 7 bases and J by 8 bases, leaving 14 bases between them. Germline-derived CDR1 and CDR2 are WSHSY and SAAADI.

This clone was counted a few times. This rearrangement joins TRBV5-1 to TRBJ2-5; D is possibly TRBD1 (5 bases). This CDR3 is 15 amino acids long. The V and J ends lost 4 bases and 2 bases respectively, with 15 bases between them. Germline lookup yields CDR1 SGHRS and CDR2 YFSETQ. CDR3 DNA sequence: TGCGCCAGCAGCCCGTCCCCAGGGAATCAAGAGACCCAGTACTTC. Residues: CASSPSPGNQETQYF.

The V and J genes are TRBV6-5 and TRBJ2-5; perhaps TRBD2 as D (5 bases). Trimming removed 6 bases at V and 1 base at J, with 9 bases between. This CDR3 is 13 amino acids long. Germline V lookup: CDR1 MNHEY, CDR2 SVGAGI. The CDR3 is CASRRGLQETQYF. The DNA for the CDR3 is TGTGCCAGCAGGAGAGGGCTCCAAGAGACCCAGTACTTC.

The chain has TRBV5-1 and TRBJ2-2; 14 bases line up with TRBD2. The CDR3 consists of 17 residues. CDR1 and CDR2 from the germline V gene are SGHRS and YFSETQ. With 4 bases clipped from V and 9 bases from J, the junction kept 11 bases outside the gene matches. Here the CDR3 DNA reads TGCGCCAGCAGCCAAGTTAAGGGACTAGCGGGGGATCGGGAGCTGTTTTTT. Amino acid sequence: CASSQVKGLAGDRELFF.

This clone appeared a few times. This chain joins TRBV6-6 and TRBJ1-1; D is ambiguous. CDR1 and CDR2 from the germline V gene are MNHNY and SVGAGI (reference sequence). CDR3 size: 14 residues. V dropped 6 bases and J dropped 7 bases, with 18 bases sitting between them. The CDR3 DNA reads TGTGCCAGCAGAGCGGGAGAGGCCCACCGTGAAGCTTTCTTT. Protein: CASRAGEAHREAFF.